This TCR beta chain was observed in a study of cytomegalovirus exposure and HLA in healthy donors. The primer mix had 60 Vbeta and 13 Jbeta primers. Here immunoSEQ multiplex PCR was the method, and the copy in TCRdb shows in-frame clones only, minus some. The table has about 200,000 clones, around three quarters seen once. CDR3 length: 13 amino acids. V was clipped by 4 bases and J by 8 bases, with 13 bases between them. Germline V CDR1 and CDR2: SGHKS, YYEKEE (reference sequence). The sample was PBMCs. The clonotype was recovered from a man under 40 in good health and CMV-seronegative. The chain is built from TRBV5-5 and TRBJ1-5; tentatively, D is TRBD1 (5 bases). CDR3 in amino acids: CASSGGGSKPQHF. CDR3 nucleotides: TGTGCCAGCAGCGGGGGAGGGTCCAAGCCCCAGCATTTT.